Listed below are T cell receptor beta chains from one sample, sequenced in a study of T cell changes during pregnancy in multiple sclerosis. Profiling relied on immunoSEQ multiplex PCR, and the TCRdb table lists in-frame clones only, not all of them. The table has tens of thousands of clones, 80% to 95% seen once; the top ten hold 0.35% to 0.45%. The sample was CD4+ T cells from peripheral blood mononuclear cells, taken before pregnancy. The receptors shown here come from a female donor with multiple sclerosis, enrolled in a pregnancy study. CDR3s include the opening cysteine and the closing phenylalanine or tryptophan. D genes are given only for firm matches. Part of the rows lack a size; the others show once, few, many or a class for expanded clones.

clone size: -; V gene: TRBV7-2; D gene: TRBD2; J gene: TRBJ2-5; CDR3 DNA: TGTGCCAGCAGCTTAGCGTGGGCGGGGAGGGGCCAAGAGACCCAGTACTTC; CDR3 protein: CASSLAWAGRGQETQYF
clone size: -; V gene: TRBV6-1; D gene: -; J gene: TRBJ2-7; CDR3 DNA: TGTGCCAGCAGTGAACAGGGGAGCTCCTACGAGCAGTACTTC; CDR3 protein: CASSEQGSSYEQYF
clone size: -; V gene: TRBV30; D gene: -; J gene: TRBJ1-3; CDR3 DNA: TGTGCCCGGACGGGGGGCTCTGGAAACACCATATATTTT; CDR3 protein: CARTGGSGNTIYF
clone size: -; V gene: TRBV27; D gene: TRBD1; J gene: TRBJ2-1; CDR3 DNA: TGTGCCAGCAGTACACGGAGAACCATGCGACAGGGATATTACAATGAGCAGTTCTTC; CDR3 protein: CASSTRRTMRQGYYNEQFF
clone size: -; V gene: TRBV14; D gene: -; J gene: TRBJ2-1; CDR3 DNA: TGTGCCAGCAGCCAAGGGAGGAGACGGACGTACAATGAGCAGTTCTTC; CDR3 protein: CASSQGRRRTYNEQFF
clone size: -; V gene: TRBV30; D gene: TRBD1; J gene: TRBJ1-3; CDR3 DNA: TGTGCCTGGAGTGCAGGGGGGAACACCATATATTTT; CDR3 protein: CAWSAGGNTIYF
clone size: -; V gene: TRBV6-5; D gene: -; J gene: TRBJ1-5; CDR3 DNA: TGTGCCACTACGCGGGGGAGCAATCAGCCCCAGCATTTT; CDR3 protein: CATTRGSNQPQHF
clone size: -; V gene: TRBV28; D gene: TRBD1; J gene: TRBJ2-7; CDR3 DNA: TGTGCCAGCAGTCGACAGGGTGGCACCTACGAGCAGTACTTC; CDR3 protein: CASSRQGGTYEQYF
clone size: -; V gene: TRBV19; D gene: -; J gene: TRBJ1-1; CDR3 DNA: TGTGCCAGTAGTCAGGGACGGGGGACTGAAGCTTTCTTT; CDR3 protein: CASSQGRGTEAFF
clone size: -; V gene: TRBV5-8; D gene: TRBD1; J gene: TRBJ1-5; CDR3 DNA: TGTGCCAGCAGCTTGGGACAGGGTGACAATCAGCCCCAGCATTTT; CDR3 protein: CASSLGQGDNQPQHF
clone size: once; V gene: TRBV4-1; D gene: -; J gene: TRBJ2-2; CDR3 DNA: TGCGCCAGCAGCCAAGGGGCCGCGAACACCGGGGAGCTGTTTTTT; CDR3 protein: CASSQGAANTGELFF
clone size: -; V gene: TRBV7-9; D gene: TRBD1; J gene: TRBJ1-1; CDR3 DNA: TGTGCCAGCAGCCCTCGACAGGGGGCGAACGCTGAAGCTTTCTTT; CDR3 protein: CASSPRQGANAEAFF
clone size: -; V gene: TRBV29-1; D gene: TRBD1; J gene: TRBJ1-5; CDR3 DNA: TGCAGCGTTGCAGGGGGCAGCAATCAGCCCCAGCATTTT; CDR3 protein: CSVAGGSNQPQHF
clone size: -; V gene: TRBV29-1; D gene: -; J gene: TRBJ1-1; CDR3 DNA: TGCAGCGGGTCTAGACAGGTGAACACTGAAGCTTTCTTT; CDR3 protein: CSGSRQVNTEAFF
clone size: once; V gene: TRBV7-3; D gene: -; J gene: TRBJ2-3; CDR3 DNA: TGTGCCAGCAGCCCCGGTCCCACAGATACGCAGTATTTT; CDR3 protein: CASSPGPTDTQYF
clone size: -; V gene: TRBV6-1; D gene: -; J gene: TRBJ1-1; CDR3 DNA: TGTGCCAGCAGTGTGCTAGTAGCTGAAGCTTTCTTT; CDR3 protein: CASSVLVAEAFF
clone size: -; V gene: TRBV10-3; D gene: -; J gene: TRBJ1-5; CDR3 DNA: TGTGCCATCAGAGCCAGGGAGGATCAGCCCCAGCATTTT; CDR3 protein: CAIRAREDQPQHF
clone size: -; V gene: TRBV19; D gene: TRBD1; J gene: TRBJ1-4; CDR3 DNA: TGTGCCAGTAGTAGAAACAGGGGAACGGCGGGAGAAAAACTGTTTTTT; CDR3 protein: CASSRNRGTAGEKLFF
clone size: -; V gene: TRBV27; D gene: TRBD2; J gene: TRBJ2-7; CDR3 DNA: TGTGCCAGCTCTGTGAGGGCTAGCGGAACCTACGAGCAGTACTTC; CDR3 protein: CASSVRASGTYEQYF
clone size: once; V gene: TRBV11-3; D gene: -; J gene: TRBJ1-1; CDR3 DNA: TGTGCCAGCAGCCTAACGGGGGGAACTGAAGCTTTCTTT; CDR3 protein: CASSLTGGTEAFF
clone size: -; V gene: TRBV7-2; D gene: -; J gene: TRBJ1-3; CDR3 DNA: TGTGCCAGCAGCCAGGGTCGGACTGGAAACACCATATATTTT; CDR3 protein: CASSQGRTGNTIYF
clone size: -; V gene: TRBV29-1; D gene: -; J gene: TRBJ1-2; CDR3 DNA: TGCAGCGTTGAAATGCGGGACCGGAGCTATGGCTACACCTTC; CDR3 protein: CSVEMRDRSYGYTF
clone size: -; V gene: TRBV28; D gene: -; J gene: TRBJ1-4; CDR3 DNA: TGTGCCAGCGGCGGATTCCATGAAAAACTGTTTTTT; CDR3 protein: CASGGFHEKLFF
clone size: -; V gene: TRBV6-6; D gene: -; J gene: TRBJ2-3; CDR3 DNA: TGTGCCAGCAGTTCTCCGGGCACAGATACGCAGTATTTT; CDR3 protein: CASSSPGTDTQYF
clone size: -; V gene: TRBV30; D gene: -; J gene: TRBJ1-1; CDR3 DNA: TGTGCCTGGAGTGGGAACAGCAGCTCGAACACTGAAGCTTTCTTT; CDR3 protein: CAWSGNSSSNTEAFF
clone size: -; V gene: TRBV5-1; D gene: TRBD1; J gene: TRBJ2-3; CDR3 DNA: TGCGCCAGCAGCTTGAAGGACAGGGGGCGAGATACGCAGTATTTT; CDR3 protein: CASSLKDRGRDTQYF
clone size: -; V gene: TRBV11-3; D gene: -; J gene: TRBJ1-1; CDR3 DNA: TGTGCCAGCAGCCAACAGATGAACACTGAAGCTTTCTTT; CDR3 protein: CASSQQMNTEAFF
clone size: -; V gene: TRBV28; D gene: -; J gene: TRBJ2-2; CDR3 DNA: TGTGCCAGCAGCCCACTTGGGCAGGCTTACACCGGGGAGCTGTTTTTT; CDR3 protein: CASSPLGQAYTGELFF
clone size: once; V gene: TRBV2; D gene: -; J gene: TRBJ2-2; CDR3 DNA: TGTGCCAGCCAAGTCTACAGGGAAACCGGGGAGCTGTTTTTT; CDR3 protein: CASQVYRETGELFF
clone size: -; V gene: TRBV11-1; D gene: -; J gene: TRBJ2-7; CDR3 DNA: TGTGCCAGCTTGGGGCAGAGCTCCTACGAGCAGTACTTC; CDR3 protein: CASLGQSSYEQYF
clone size: -; V gene: TRBV6-1; D gene: -; J gene: TRBJ1-3; CDR3 DNA: TGTGCCAGCAGTGAGAGCTCTGGAAACACCATATATTTT; CDR3 protein: CASSESSGNTIYF
clone size: -; V gene: TRBV9; D gene: -; J gene: TRBJ1-3; CDR3 DNA: TGTGCCAGCAGCGTAGGTTCCCTCGGCTCTGGAAACACCATATATTTT; CDR3 protein: CASSVGSLGSGNTIYF
clone size: -; V gene: TRBV5-6; D gene: TRBD2; J gene: TRBJ2-1; CDR3 DNA: TGTGCCAGCAGCCCGACGACTAGCGGTGACCTACCCAATGAGCAGTTCTTC; CDR3 protein: CASSPTTSGDLPNEQFF
clone size: -; V gene: TRBV14; D gene: -; J gene: TRBJ1-4; CDR3 DNA: TGTGCCAGCAGCCAAGCAGGGGTGACTAATGAAAAACTGTTTTTT; CDR3 protein: CASSQAGVTNEKLFF
clone size: -; V gene: TRBV29-1; D gene: -; J gene: TRBJ2-7; CDR3 DNA: TGCAGCGTTTCGAATACCGGGACACGGTCGGCCTACGAGCAGTACTTC; CDR3 protein: CSVSNTGTRSAYEQYF
clone size: -; V gene: TRBV5-1; D gene: TRBD1; J gene: TRBJ1-1; CDR3 DNA: TGCGCCAGCAGCGCGGGGTGGACAGGGGGCACGGCCACTGAAGCTTTCTTT; CDR3 protein: CASSAGWTGGTATEAFF
clone size: -; V gene: TRBV29-1; D gene: -; J gene: TRBJ2-1; CDR3 DNA: TGCAGCGCCCGAGCGGGTCTCTCCCCCAATGAGCAGTTCTTC; CDR3 protein: CSARAGLSPNEQFF
clone size: -; V gene: TRBV7-2; D gene: TRBD1; J gene: TRBJ2-7; CDR3 DNA: TGTGCCAGCAGCTCTGGACAGGGTGCCTACGAGCAGTACTTC; CDR3 protein: CASSSGQGAYEQYF
clone size: -; V gene: TRBV5-4; D gene: -; J gene: TRBJ2-1; CDR3 DNA: TGTGCCAGCAGCTTAGGGGGGGCCTCCCTCTACAATGAGCAGTTCTTC; CDR3 protein: CASSLGGASLYNEQFF
clone size: -; V gene: TRBV19; D gene: TRBD2; J gene: TRBJ2-7; CDR3 DNA: TGTGCCAGTAGTATTGGACTAGCGGGGGTATACGAGCAGTACTTC; CDR3 protein: CASSIGLAGVYEQYF
clone size: -; V gene: TRBV11-3; D gene: TRBD2; J gene: TRBJ2-1; CDR3 DNA: TGTGCCAGCAGCTCCCCTAGCGGGAGTTTCAACAATGAGCAGTTCTTC; CDR3 protein: CASSSPSGSFNNEQFF
clone size: -; V gene: TRBV4-3; D gene: -; J gene: TRBJ2-2; CDR3 DNA: TGCGCCAGCAGCCAAGAATGGACTATCACCGGGGAGCTGTTTTTT; CDR3 protein: CASSQEWTITGELFF
clone size: -; V gene: TRBV28; D gene: -; J gene: TRBJ2-3; CDR3 DNA: TGTGCCAGCAGTTTAAGTCTAGCTCTGGATACGCAGTATTTT; CDR3 protein: CASSLSLALDTQYF
clone size: -; V gene: TRBV30; D gene: -; J gene: TRBJ1-5; CDR3 DNA: TGTGCCTGGAATGGGGGGGGGCAACAGCCCCAGCATTTT; CDR3 protein: CAWNGGGQQPQHF
clone size: -; V gene: TRBV4-1; D gene: -; J gene: TRBJ1-5; CDR3 DNA: TGCGCCAGCAGCCAAGATCTGACAGACTTTAGCAATCAGCCCCAGCATTTT; CDR3 protein: CASSQDLTDFSNQPQHF
clone size: -; V gene: TRBV6-1; D gene: -; J gene: TRBJ2-1; CDR3 DNA: TGTGCCAGCAGTGAGGGTCCGGGACAAGGGCATGAGCAGTTCTTC; CDR3 protein: CASSEGPGQGHEQFF
clone size: -; V gene: TRBV6-1; D gene: -; J gene: TRBJ1-2; CDR3 DNA: TGTGCCAGCAGCCGGGACAACGCAGACTATGGCTACACCTTC; CDR3 protein: CASSRDNADYGYTF
clone size: few; V gene: TRBV11-3; D gene: TRBD1; J gene: TRBJ1-6; CDR3 DNA: TGTGCCAGCAGCTCTCGACAGGGCTCCTATAATTCACCCCTCCACTTT; CDR3 protein: CASSSRQGSYNSPLHF
clone size: few; V gene: TRBV5-6; D gene: TRBD1; J gene: TRBJ1-3; CDR3 DNA: TGTGCCAGCAGCTTCCGGGACAGATCTGGAAACACCATATATTTT; CDR3 protein: CASSFRDRSGNTIYF
clone size: -; V gene: TRBV19; D gene: -; J gene: TRBJ1-1; CDR3 DNA: TGTGCCAGTAGTATCGTACCCTCGGGGAGTCTGAACACTGAAGCTTTCTTT; CDR3 protein: CASSIVPSGSLNTEAFF
clone size: -; V gene: TRBV5-4; D gene: -; J gene: TRBJ2-3; CDR3 DNA: TGTGCCAGCAGCAGAGAACGCACAGATACGCAGTATTTT; CDR3 protein: CASSRERTDTQYF
clone size: -; V gene: TRBV5-6; D gene: TRBD1; J gene: TRBJ1-2; CDR3 DNA: TGTGCCAGCAGCATGCAGGGGGACTATGGCTACACCTTC; CDR3 protein: CASSMQGDYGYTF
clone size: once; V gene: TRBV11-3; D gene: TRBD1; J gene: TRBJ1-1; CDR3 DNA: TGTGCCAGCATAGACAGGGGATTGAACACTGAAGCTTTCTTT; CDR3 protein: CASIDRGLNTEAFF
clone size: -; V gene: TRBV27; D gene: TRBD1; J gene: TRBJ1-4; CDR3 DNA: TGTGCCAGCAAAAGACAGGGGGTTGAAAAACTGTTTTTT; CDR3 protein: CASKRQGVEKLFF